This entry lists 20 T cell receptor beta chains sequenced from one sample in a study of cytomegalovirus exposure and HLA in healthy donors. Amplification used 60 Vbeta primers and 13 Jbeta primers. Only in-frame clones appear in the TCRdb table, and some are missing; sequencing was by immunoSEQ multiplex PCR. This sample has about 100,000 clones, with roughly 77% found just once. Sequences were obtained from PBMCs. The receptors stem from a woman in her 50s in good health and CMV-seropositive.

The gene calls are TRBV9 and TRBJ2-1; D perhaps matches TRBD1 (5 bases). Germline CDR1 SGDLS, CDR2 YYNGEE. V was cut by 2 bases and J by 0 bases, with 21 bases left in between. The CDR3 consists of 19 residues. The CDR3 coding sequence is TGTGCCAGCAGCGTTGAATGGGGCAGGGCTCAGAGCTCCTACAATGAGCAGTTCTTC. Protein sequence: CASSVEWGRAQSSYNEQFF.

This clone showed up just once. V gene TRBV5-6 combines with J gene TRBJ1-2, with 11 bases lining up with TRBD1. Germline CDR1 reads SGHDT; CDR2 reads YYEEEE. The CDR3 spans 15 residues. Trimming removed 4 bases from V and 8 bases from J; junction bases left unmatched: 10. CDR3: CASSTGTGGLWGYTF. In DNA form, the CDR3 reads TGTGCCAGCAGCACTGGGACAGGGGGTCTATGGGGCTACACCTTC.

V usage is TRBV13 and J usage is TRBJ1-2; the match to TRBD1 covers 9 bases. V lost 5 bases, J lost 6 bases, and 7 bases stayed unmatched. This CDR3 is 14 amino acids long. The germline CDR1 and CDR2 sequences are PRHDT and FYEKMQ (reference sequence). The CDR3 DNA is TGTGCCAGCAGCATTCGGGACAGGGTTCATGGCTACACCTTC. Encoded protein: CASSIRDRVHGYTF.

The chain couples TRBV7-8 to TRBJ2-6; 7 bases fit TRBD1. Germline lookup yields CDR1 SGHVS and CDR2 FQNEAQ. V dropped 1 base and J dropped 2; count of bases not matched to a gene: 5. This CDR3 region has 17 residues. CDR3: CASSLDLGTAGANVLTF. CDR3 bases: TGTGCCAGCAGCTTAGACCTAGGGACAGCTGGGGCCAACGTCCTGACTTTC.

This rearrangement joins TRBV6-1 to TRBJ2-2; D is possibly TRBD1 (6 bases). Germline loops: CDR1 MNHNS, CDR2 SASEGT. CDR3 length: 13 amino acids. Trimming removed 5 bases at V and 5 bases at J, with 9 bases between. The CDR3 is CASSIQGTGELFF. In DNA form, the CDR3 reads TGTGCCAGCAGTATTCAGGGGACCGGGGAGCTGTTTTTT.

This chain connects TRBV6-1 to TRBJ2-3; the D is unclear. Germline CDR1 and CDR2: MNHNS and SASEGT. V was cut by 4 bases and J by 2 bases, with 10 bases left in between. CDR3 length: 14 amino acids. Here the CDR3 DNA reads TGTGCCAGCAGTGTTACTATGCTCACAGATACGCAGTATTTT. Its translation is CASSVTMLTDTQYF.

This chain joins TRBV27 and TRBJ1-1; 11 bases are shared with TRBD1. Germline values: CDR1 MNHEY, CDR2 SMNVEV (reference sequence). V lost 6 bases, J lost 6 bases, and 9 bases stayed unmatched. The CDR3 contains 15 residues. CDR3 sequence: CASSSSGTGGPEAFF. The CDR3 nucleotides are TGTGCCAGCAGCTCTTCCGGGACAGGGGGGCCTGAAGCTTTCTTT.

The chain recombines TRBV4-1 with TRBJ1-4; TRBD1 is a possible D gene (5 bases). Deletions cut 4 bases from V and 4 bases from J, with 10 bases between. The length of the CDR3 is 14 residues. The germline gives CDR1 MGHRA, CDR2 YSYEKL. This CDR3 reads CASSRGEINEKLFF. The DNA of the CDR3 is TGCGCCAGCAGCCGGGGGGAAATTAATGAAAAACTGTTTTTT.

This clone was recorded a few times. The chain carries TRBV11-2 and TRBJ2-1, with D unclear. This CDR3 is 15 amino acids long. V lost 0 bases and J lost 4, with 10 bases in between. Germline lookup yields CDR1 SGHAT and CDR2 FQNNGV. CDR3 protein: CASSLDSSAYNEQFF. The DNA of the CDR3 is TGTGCCAGCAGCTTAGATAGCAGCGCTTACAATGAGCAGTTCTTC.

CDR3 bases: TGTGCCAGCAGCCAGAGGGGGCGAGCATATAAAAACAATGAGCAGTTCTTC. It specifies CASSQRGRAYKNNEQFF. V and J are TRBV7-2 and TRBJ2-1; 7 nucleotides match TRBD1. Germline V gene lookup returns CDR1 SGHTA and CDR2 FQGNSA. Losses at the gene ends were 5 bases for V and 5 bases for J; bases not matched to a gene: 15. CDR3 length: 17 amino acids.

V usage is TRBV5-4 and J usage is TRBJ1-2; 11 nucleotides align to TRBD1. Germline CDR1 reads SGHNT; CDR2 reads YYREEE (reference sequence). The CDR3 length is 17 residues. Unmatched junction bases numbered 10, after V lost 1 base and J lost 5 bases. CDR3 nucleotides: TGTGCCAGCAGCTTGCACGGACAGGGGGCGGGCATGTATGGCTACACCTTC. It yields the protein CASSLHGQGAGMYGYTF.

The chain has TRBV2 and TRBJ1-4, with D perhaps TRBD1 (5 bases). V was pared by 2 bases and J by 5 bases, with 12 bases between. CDR1 and CDR2 from the germline V gene are SNHLY and FYNNEI. This CDR3 has 15 amino acids. CDR3 amino acids: CASSEPRGSNEKLFF. The CDR3 nucleotides read TGTGCCAGCAGTGAACCTCGGGGGAGCAATGAAAAACTGTTTTTT.

This clone was seen only a few times. This chain connects TRBV4-1 to TRBJ2-7; 9 bases agree with TRBD2. With V trimmed by 5 bases and J by 4 bases, 6 bases remained unmatched. CDR3 length equals 14 residues. CDR1 is MGHRA, CDR2 YSYEKL, per germline. The CDR3 loop is CASSYSSGRYEQYF. The CDR3 DNA reads as TGCGCCAGCAGCTATTCCAGCGGGAGGTACGAGCAGTACTTC.

This chain uses TRBV5-1 with TRBJ2-1, with 10 bases aligning to TRBD2. The CDR3 is 18 residues long. The V and J ends lost 0 bases and 0 bases, in that order; junction bases with no gene match: 6. The V gene's germline CDR1 is SGHRS and CDR2 YFSETQ. CDR3 loop: CASSLGRLAGGSYNEQFF. DNA of the CDR3: TGCGCCAGCAGCTTGGGAAGACTAGCGGGCGGCTCCTACAATGAGCAGTTCTTC.

This clone has more than one count but fewer than ten. V and J are TRBV9 and TRBJ2-7; D possibly corresponds to TRBD2 (7 bases). Trimming left V 2 bases short and J 3 bases short, with 12 bases between. The V gene's germline CDR1 is SGDLS and CDR2 YYNGEE. The CDR3 has 14 amino acids. This CDR3 is CASSVGGGFYEQYF. The CDR3 DNA reads as TGTGCCAGCAGCGTGGGGGGGGGCTTCTACGAGCAGTACTTC.

This rearrangement joins TRBV5-4 to TRBJ2-3; 8 bases match TRBD2. CDR1 and CDR2 (germline): SGHNT, YYREEE (reference sequence). This CDR3 contains 14 residues. With V trimmed by 1 base and J by 7 bases, 5 bases remained unmatched. The CDR3 reads CASSLFSGGNTQYF. CDR3 DNA: TGTGCCAGCAGCTTGTTCTCGGGGGGGAATACGCAGTATTTT. Drawing the rest from reference TRBV5-4 and TRBJ2-3, the complete variable domain is ETGVTQSPTHLIKTRGQQVTLRCSSQSGHNTVSWYQQALGQGPQFIFQYYREEENGRGNFPPRFSGLQFPNYSSELNVNALELDDSALYLCASSLFSGGNTQYFGPGTRLTVL.

The chain has TRBV7-6 and TRBJ2-3, with TRBD2 matching 11 bases. V shed 6 bases and J 4 bases; nucleotides not matched to a gene: 9. Germline V gives CDR1 SGHVS, CDR2 FNYEAQ. The CDR3 is 16 amino acids. CDR3 nucleotide sequence: TGTGCCAGCAGGGGGGGTCTAGCGGGGGGAGCAGATACGCAGTATTTT. Protein: CASRGGLAGGADTQYF.

V usage is TRBV7-2 and J usage is TRBJ2-1; D is ambiguous. V lost 6 bases and J 3 bases, leaving 9 bases between the germline ends. The CDR3 is 13 residues long. Germline assignment: CDR1 SGHTA and CDR2 FQGNSA. The CDR3 region is CASRAPVYNEQFF. CDR3 bases: TGTGCCAGCAGGGCCCCTGTCTACAATGAGCAGTTCTTC.

The CDR3 spells CASTIDRGTDTQYF. In nucleotides, the CDR3 is TGTGCCAGCACCATCGACAGGGGCACAGATACGCAGTATTTT. The chain is built from TRBV2 and TRBJ2-3, with TRBD1 identical over 7 bases. The germline V gene has CDR1 SNHLY and CDR2 FYNNEI. V lost 7 bases, J lost 1 base, and 5 bases stayed unmatched. This CDR3 is built from 14 residues.

The chain links TRBV29-1 to TRBJ1-4; D may be TRBD1 (5 bases). V was clipped by 3 bases and J by 12 bases, with 11 bases between them. There are 11 residues in the CDR3. Germline V CDR1 and CDR2: SQVTM, ANQGSEA. The CDR3 sequence: CSVEGQGQLFF. The CDR3 coding sequence is TGCAGCGTTGAGGGGCAGGGCCAACTGTTTTTT.